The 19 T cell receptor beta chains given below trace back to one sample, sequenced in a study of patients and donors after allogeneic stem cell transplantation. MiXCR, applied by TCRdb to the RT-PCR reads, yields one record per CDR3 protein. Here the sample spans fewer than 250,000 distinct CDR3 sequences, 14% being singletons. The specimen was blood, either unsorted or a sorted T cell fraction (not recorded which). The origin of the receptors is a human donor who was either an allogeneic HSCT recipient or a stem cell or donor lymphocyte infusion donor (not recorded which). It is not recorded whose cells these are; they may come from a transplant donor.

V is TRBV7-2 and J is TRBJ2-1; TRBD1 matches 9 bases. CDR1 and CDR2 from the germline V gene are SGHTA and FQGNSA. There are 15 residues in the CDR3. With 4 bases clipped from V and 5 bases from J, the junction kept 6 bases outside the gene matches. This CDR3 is CASSSPQGAHNEQFF. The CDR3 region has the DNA TGTGCCAGCAGCTCACCACAGGGGGCCCACAATGAGCAGTTCTTC.

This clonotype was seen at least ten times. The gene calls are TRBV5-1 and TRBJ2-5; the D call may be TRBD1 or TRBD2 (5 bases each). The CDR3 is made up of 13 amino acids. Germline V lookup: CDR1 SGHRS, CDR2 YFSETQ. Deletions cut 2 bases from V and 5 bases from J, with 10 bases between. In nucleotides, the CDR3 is TGCGCCAGCAGCTTTCCAGGGACCGAGACCCAGTACTTC. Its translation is CASSFPGTETQYF.

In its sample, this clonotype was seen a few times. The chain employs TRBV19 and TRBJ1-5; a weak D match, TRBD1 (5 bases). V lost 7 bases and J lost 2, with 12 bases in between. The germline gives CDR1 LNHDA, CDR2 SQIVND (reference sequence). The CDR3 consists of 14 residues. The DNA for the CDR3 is TGTGCCAGTACCGGGGCCAGTCGCAATCAGCCCCAGCATTTT. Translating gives CASTGASRNQPQHF.

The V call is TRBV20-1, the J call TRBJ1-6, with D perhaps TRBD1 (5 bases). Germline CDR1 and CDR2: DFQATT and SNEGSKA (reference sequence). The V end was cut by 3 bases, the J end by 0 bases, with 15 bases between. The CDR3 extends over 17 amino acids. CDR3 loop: CSASPPGTSSYNSPLHF. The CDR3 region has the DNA TGCAGTGCTAGCCCCCCGGGGACGAGCTCCTATAATTCACCCCTCCACTTT.

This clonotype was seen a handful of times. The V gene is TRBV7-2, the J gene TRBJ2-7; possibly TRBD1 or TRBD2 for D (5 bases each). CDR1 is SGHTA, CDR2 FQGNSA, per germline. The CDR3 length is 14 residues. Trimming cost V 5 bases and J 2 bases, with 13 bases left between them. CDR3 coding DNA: TGTGCCAGCAGCGCCCGGGACCCTGCCTACGAGCAGTACTTC. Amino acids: CASSARDPAYEQYF.

The CDR3 region is CSARDWGKKDKNTEAFF. As DNA, the CDR3 is TGCAGTGCTAGAGACTGGGGAAAAAAAGACAAGAACACTGAAGCTTTCTTT. The chain links TRBV20-1 to TRBJ1-1, with no clear D. The germline CDR1 and CDR2 sequences are DFQATT and SNEGSKA (reference sequence). The CDR3 totals 17 residues. Trimming shortened V by 0 bases and J by 1 base, and 18 bases separated the two germline ends.

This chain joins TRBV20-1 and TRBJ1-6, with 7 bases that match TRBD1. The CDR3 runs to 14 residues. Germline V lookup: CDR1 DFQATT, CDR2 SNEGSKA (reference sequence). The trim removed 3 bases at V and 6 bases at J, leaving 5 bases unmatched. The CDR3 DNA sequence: TGCAGTGCTAGCCGGGACAGCTCTAATTCACCCCTCCACTTT. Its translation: CSASRDSSNSPLHF.

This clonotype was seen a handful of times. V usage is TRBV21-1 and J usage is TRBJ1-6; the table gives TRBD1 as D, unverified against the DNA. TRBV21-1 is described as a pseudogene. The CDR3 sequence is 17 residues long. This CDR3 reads CASSKVRTHFYNSPLHF. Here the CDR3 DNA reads TGTGCCAGCAGCAAAGTCCGGACACACTTCTATAATTCACCCCTCCACTTT.

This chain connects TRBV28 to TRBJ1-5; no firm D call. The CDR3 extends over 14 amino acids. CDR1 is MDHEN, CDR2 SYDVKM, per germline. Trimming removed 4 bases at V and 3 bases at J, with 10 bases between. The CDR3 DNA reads TGTGCCAGCAGTTCTCCTCCACACAATCAGCCCCAGCATTTT. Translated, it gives CASSSPPHNQPQHF.

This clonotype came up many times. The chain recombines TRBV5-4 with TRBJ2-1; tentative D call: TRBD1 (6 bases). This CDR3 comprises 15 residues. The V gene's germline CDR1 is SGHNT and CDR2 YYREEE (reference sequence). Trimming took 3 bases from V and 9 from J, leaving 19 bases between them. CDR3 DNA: TGTGCCAGCAGCTCGGAACTACTTCTAGGGGGTGAGCAGTTCTTC. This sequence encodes CASSSELLLGGEQFF.

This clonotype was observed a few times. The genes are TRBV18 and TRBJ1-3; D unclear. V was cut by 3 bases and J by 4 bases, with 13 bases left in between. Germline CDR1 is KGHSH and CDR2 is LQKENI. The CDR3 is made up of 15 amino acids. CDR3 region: CASSPPTLAGNTIYF. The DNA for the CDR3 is TGTGCCAGCTCACCGCCGACCCTCGCCGGAAACACCATATATTTT.

CDR3 protein: CSARWEGGPVYNEQFF. CDR3 nucleotides: TGCAGTGCTAGATGGGAGGGAGGGCCGGTCTACAATGAGCAGTTCTTC. The chain couples TRBV20-1 to TRBJ2-1; TRBD2 matches 7 bases. Looked up from germline, CDR1 is DFQATT and CDR2 is SNEGSKA (reference sequence). The J segment lost 3 bases and the V segment lost 2 bases, leaving 10 bases of the junction unmatched. This CDR3 comprises 16 residues.

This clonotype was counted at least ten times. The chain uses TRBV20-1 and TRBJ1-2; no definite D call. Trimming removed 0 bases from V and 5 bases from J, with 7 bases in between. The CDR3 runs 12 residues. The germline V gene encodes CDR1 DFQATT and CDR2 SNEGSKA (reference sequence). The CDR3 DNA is TGCAGTGCTAGAGATCCGGGTTATGGCTACACCTTC. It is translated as CSARDPGYGYTF.

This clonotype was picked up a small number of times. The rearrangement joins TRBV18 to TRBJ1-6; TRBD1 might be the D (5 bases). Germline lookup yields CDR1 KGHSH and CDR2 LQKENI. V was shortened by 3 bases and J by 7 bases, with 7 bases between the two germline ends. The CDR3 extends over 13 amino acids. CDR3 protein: CASSPGGNSPLHF. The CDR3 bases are TGTGCCAGCTCACCGGGGGGGAATTCACCCCTCCACTTT.

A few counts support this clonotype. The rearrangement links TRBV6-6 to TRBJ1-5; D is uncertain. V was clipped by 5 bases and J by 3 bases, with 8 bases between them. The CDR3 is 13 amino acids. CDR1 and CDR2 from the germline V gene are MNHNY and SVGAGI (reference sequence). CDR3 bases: TGTGCCAGCAGTCCTCAGCTCAATCAGCCCCAGCATTTT. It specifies CASSPQLNQPQHF.

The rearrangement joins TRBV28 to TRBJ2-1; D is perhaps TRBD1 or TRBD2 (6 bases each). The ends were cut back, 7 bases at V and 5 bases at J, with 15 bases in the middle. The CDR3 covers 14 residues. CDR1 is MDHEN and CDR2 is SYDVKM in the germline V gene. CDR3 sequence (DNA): TGTGCCAGCATTGGGGGGCAACGAAACAATGAGCAGTTCTTC. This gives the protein CASIGGQRNNEQFF.

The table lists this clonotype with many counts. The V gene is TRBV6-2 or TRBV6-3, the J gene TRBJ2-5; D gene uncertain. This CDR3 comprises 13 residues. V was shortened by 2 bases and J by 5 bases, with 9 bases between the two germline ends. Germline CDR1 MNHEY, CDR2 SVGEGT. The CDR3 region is CASSYEFGETQYF. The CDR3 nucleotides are TGTGCCAGCAGTTACGAGTTTGGTGAGACCCAGTACTTC.

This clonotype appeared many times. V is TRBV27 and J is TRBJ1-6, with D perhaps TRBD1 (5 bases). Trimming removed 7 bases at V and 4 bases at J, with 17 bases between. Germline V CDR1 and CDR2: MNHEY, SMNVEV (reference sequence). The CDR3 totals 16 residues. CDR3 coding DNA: TGTGCCAGCACTCAACGGGGCCCAGGTTATAATTCACCCCTCCACTTT. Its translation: CASTQRGPGYNSPLHF.

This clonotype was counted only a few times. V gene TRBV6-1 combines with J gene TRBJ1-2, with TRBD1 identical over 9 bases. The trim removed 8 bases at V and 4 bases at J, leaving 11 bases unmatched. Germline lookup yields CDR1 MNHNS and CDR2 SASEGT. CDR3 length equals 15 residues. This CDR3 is CASALRGQGLYGYTF. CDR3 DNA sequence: TGTGCCAGCGCCTTACGGGGACAGGGCCTCTATGGCTACACCTTC.